These 26 T cell receptor beta chains share one sample of origin, sequenced in a study of T cell repertoires in cytomegalovirus infection. TCRdb reanalysed the reads using MiXCR and keeps one entry per CDR3 protein. The table lists tens of thousands of distinct CDR3 sequences, about a third of them singletons, with roughly 70% in the top ten. These TCRs are of unknown antigen specificity. Source material: PBMCs, sequenced either directly or after in vitro stimulation (not recorded which). The origin of the receptors is a human donor in good health (CMV status not recorded). Some clones in this sample may be carry-over from other donors' samples.

This clonotype was counted between two and nine times. The rearrangement links TRBV7-9 to TRBJ2-5; D is possibly TRBD1 or TRBD2 (5 bases each). V shed 4 bases and J shed 4 bases, with 19 bases lying between them. Germline V gene sequence: CDR1 SEHNR, CDR2 FQNEAQ (reference sequence). The CDR3 contains 16 residues. CDR3 sequence reads: CASSSPVLSGGETQYF. DNA for the CDR3: TGTGCCAGCAGCTCGCCCGTTCTCTCTGGGGGAGAGACCCAGTACTTC.

The chain uses TRBV5-6 and TRBJ2-5; 8 nucleotides align to TRBD1. With V trimmed by 2 bases and J by 3 bases, 6 bases remained unmatched. The V gene's germline CDR1 is SGHDT and CDR2 YYEEEE. The CDR3 loop spans 15 amino acids. The CDR3 is CASSFAQGGEETQYF. DNA of the CDR3: TGTGCCAGCAGCTTCGCACAGGGGGGAGAAGAGACCCAGTACTTC.

V is TRBV15 and J is TRBJ2-7; D is perhaps TRBD2 (5 bases). The CDR3 sequence is 16 residues long. V was trimmed by 1 base and J by 0 bases, leaving 13 bases between them. Per germline, CDR1 LNHNV and CDR2 YYDKDF (reference sequence). The CDR3 sequence: CATSRGERESSYEQYF. For the CDR3, the DNA is TGTGCCACCAGCAGAGGAGAGAGGGAGTCCTCCTACGAGCAGTACTTC.

The V call is TRBV19, the J call TRBJ2-1; 8 bases are shared with TRBD2. Trimming cost V 2 bases and J 7 bases; bases outside gene matches: 7. Germline values: CDR1 LNHDA, CDR2 SQIVND (reference sequence). The CDR3 consists of 15 residues. The CDR3: CASSITGTGGNEQFF. The DNA for the CDR3 is TGTGCCAGTAGTATAACCGGAACGGGGGGGAATGAGCAGTTCTTC. The full variable domain, completed using reference TRBV19 and TRBJ2-1, is DGGITQSPKYLFRKEGQNVTLSCEQNLNHDAMYWYRQDPGQGLRLIYYSQIVNDFQKGDIAEGYSVSREKKESFPLTVTSAQKNPTAFYLCASSITGTGGNEQFFGPGTRLTVL.

This clonotype was detected only a few times. The CDR3 reads CASSYSTSGGQTQYF. CDR3 bases: TGTGCCAGCAGTTACTCGACTAGCGGGGGTCAGACCCAGTACTTC. The chain joins TRBV6-5 to TRBJ2-5; 12 bases match TRBD2. Germline V gene sequence: CDR1 MNHEY, CDR2 SVGAGI. This CDR3 spans 15 amino acids. The V gene end was trimmed by 0 bases and the J gene end by 6 bases; junction bases not matched to a gene: 2.

This chain uses TRBV28 with TRBJ2-1; 9 bases fit TRBD2. CDR1 is MDHEN and CDR2 is SYDVKM in the germline V gene. V shed 4 bases, J shed 5 bases, and the junction held 9 bases outside the gene matches. This CDR3 is built from 16 residues. The DNA of the CDR3 is TGTGCCAGCAGTTCCCGAGGGAAGCGGGGGGACAATGAGCAGTTCTTC. Its protein is CASSSRGKRGDNEQFF.

The rearrangement uses TRBV4-1 and TRBJ2-1; TRBD2 matches 9 bases. The J segment lost 2 bases and the V segment lost 2 bases, leaving 4 bases of the junction unmatched. This CDR3 contains 16 residues. The germline V gene encodes CDR1 MGHRA and CDR2 YSYEKL. CDR3 sequence: CASSQPRGRAYNEQFF. CDR3 nucleotide sequence: TGCGCCAGCAGCCAACCACGCGGGAGGGCCTACAATGAGCAGTTCTTC.

The rearrangement uses TRBV6-5 and TRBJ2-3; no reliable D call. V was pared by 6 bases and J by 5 bases, with 12 bases between. The CDR3 sequence is 13 residues long. Germline V gives CDR1 MNHEY, CDR2 SVGAGI. CDR3 residues: CASSSRLGDTQYF. The CDR3 DNA reads as TGTGCCAGCAGCTCCCGACTGGGAGATACGCAGTATTTT.

This clonotype has a count of ten or more. This chain joins TRBV7-2 and TRBJ1-2, with TRBD1 matching over 8 bases. V lost 5 bases to trimming and J lost 7 bases; unmatched junction nucleotides: 9. From germline, CDR1 is SGHTA and CDR2 FQGNSA. CDR3 length: 14 residues. The CDR3 nucleotides are TGTGCCAGCAGCCGACAGGGGCAAGGATCTGGCTACACCTTC. Residues: CASSRQGQGSGYTF.

The rearrangement joins TRBV7-6 to TRBJ2-1, with 9 bases that match TRBD2. The germline CDR1 and CDR2 sequences are SGHVS and FNYEAQ. CDR3 length equals 14 residues. V shed 3 bases, J shed 8 bases, and the junction held 5 bases outside the gene matches. CDR3 sequence: CASSFGGGVDEQFF. As DNA, the CDR3 is TGTGCCAGCAGCTTCGGCGGGGGGGTCGATGAGCAGTTCTTC.

This clonotype came up once. The chain joins TRBV5-5 to TRBJ2-1; 10 nucleotides line up with TRBD2. Germline V gene sequence: CDR1 SGHKS, CDR2 YYEKEE (reference sequence). The CDR3 loop spans 17 amino acids. V was pared by 2 bases and J by 6 bases, with 11 bases of the junction left unmatched. In nucleotides, the CDR3 is TGTGCCAGCAGCTTTTTCCGAACTAGCGGGGTTACCAATGAGCAGTTCTTC. Residues: CASSFFRTSGVTNEQFF. The entire variable domain, with the rest obtained from reference TRBV5-5 and TRBJ2-1, is as follows: DAGVTQSPTHLIKTRGQQVTLRCSPISGHKSVSWYQQVLGQGPQFIFQYYEKEERGRGNFPDRFSARQFPNYSSELNVNALLLGDSALYLCASSFFRTSGVTNEQFFGPGTRLTVL.

In this sample, this clonotype turned up a few times. The junction and the germline gene differ at one end; a read error may be behind it. The chain uses TRBV5-6 and TRBJ2-1, with a tentative D call TRBD2 (7 bases). CDR3 length: 14 amino acids. Germline values: CDR1 SGHDT, CDR2 YYEEEE. CDR3 sequence (DNA): TGTGCCAGCAGGTTGGGGGGGCCCCCCGATGAGCAGTTCTTC. It codes for CASRLGGPPDEQFF.

This clonotype was picked up one time. The chain recombines TRBV18 with TRBJ1-1; D perhaps matches TRBD1 (6 bases). V gave up 5 bases and J gave up 3 bases, with 13 bases separating them. The CDR3 is 14 residues long. CDR1 and CDR2 (germline): KGHSH, LQKENI. DNA for the CDR3: TGTGCCAGCTCAAAGGGGGGACTGGACACTGAAGCTTTCTTT. Its protein product is CASSKGGLDTEAFF. Looking up the rest from reference TRBV18 and TRBJ1-1 gives the full variable domain: NAGVMQNPRHLVRRRGQEARLRCSPMKGHSHVYWYRQLPEEGLKFMVYLQKENIIDESGMPKERFSAEFPKEGPSILRIQQVVRGDSAAYFCASSKGGLDTEAFFGQGTRLTVV.

The chain joins TRBV15 to TRBJ2-1; 8 bases are shared with TRBD1. The CDR3 has 15 amino acids. Losses at the gene ends were 1 base for V and 6 bases for J; bases not matched to a gene: 5. The germline V gene encodes CDR1 LNHNV and CDR2 YYDKDF (reference sequence). The CDR3 nucleotides read TGTGCCACCAGCAGAGGTAGGACAGGGATCAATGAGCAGTTCTTC. Its protein product is CATSRGRTGINEQFF.

This clonotype occurred a few times. The chain couples TRBV11-2 to TRBJ2-3, with D perhaps TRBD1 (7 bases). Trimming removed 5 bases at V and 1 base at J, with 16 bases between. CDR3 size: 16 residues. The V gene's germline CDR1 is SGHAT and CDR2 FQNNGV. The DNA for the CDR3 is TGTGCCAGCAGCCCAACAGGGGCGGGACGCACAGATACGCAGTATTTT. As protein: CASSPTGAGRTDTQYF.

This rearrangement joins TRBV12-3 or TRBV12-4 to TRBJ1-2, with TRBD1 matching 8 bases. The junction had 13 bases not matched to a gene; V was cut back by 8 bases and J by 8 bases. This CDR3 has 14 residues. CDR3 sequence: CASRTGMLMGGYTF. The CDR3 coding sequence is TGTGCCAGCCGGACAGGGATGCTAATGGGGGGCTACACCTTC.

V is TRBV28 and J is TRBJ2-1; 9 bases match TRBD2. Germline CDR1 is MDHEN and CDR2 is SYDVKM. This CDR3 is 17 amino acids long. V was clipped by 5 bases and J by 3 bases; unmatched bases: 11. CDR3 bases: TGTGCCAGCAGTCTCGGAATGGGACTAGCCCACTACAATGAGCAGTTCTTC. It translates to CASSLGMGLAHYNEQFF.

This clonotype appeared many times. The rearrangement uses TRBV7-2 and TRBJ2-1, with D perhaps being TRBD1 or TRBD2 (6 bases each). CDR1 SGHTA and CDR2 FQGNSA come from the germline V gene. The CDR3 is 14 residues long. Trimming took 5 bases from V and 7 from J, leaving 15 bases between them. CDR3 nucleotide sequence: TGTGCCAGCAGCCCGTGGGGGGCGCGGAATGAGCAGTTCTTC. Its translation: CASSPWGARNEQFF.

This clonotype was recorded a few times. The V and J genes are TRBV11-2 and TRBJ2-3, with TRBD1 as a possible D gene (5 bases). The CDR3 contains 16 residues. V dropped 5 bases and J dropped 6 bases, with 21 bases sitting between them. Germline assignment: CDR1 SGHAT and CDR2 FQNNGV. The CDR3 spells CASSEKLLLPGDTQYF. The CDR3 coding sequence is TGTGCCAGCAGCGAAAAACTCCTACTCCCAGGGGATACGCAGTATTTT.

This clonotype rates as medium-sized (0.01 to 0.1%). The V call is TRBV11-2, the J call TRBJ2-5; the match to TRBD2 covers 10 bases. The CDR3 totals 15 residues. Germline V gene sequence: CDR1 SGHAT, CDR2 FQNNGV. The V segment lost 5 bases and the J segment 5 bases; nucleotides outside the gene matches: 8. The CDR3: CASSEGLAERETQYF. The CDR3 DNA is TGTGCCAGCAGCGAAGGACTAGCGGAGAGGGAGACCCAGTACTTC.

The chain combines TRBV19 with TRBJ2-6; tentatively, D is TRBD2 (5 bases). Germline CDR1 and CDR2: LNHDA and SQIVND (reference sequence). With 5 bases removed from V and 3 bases from J, the gap between germline ends came to 8 bases. The CDR3 is 14 residues long. The CDR3 loop reads CASSQGSGANVLTF. For the CDR3, the DNA is TGTGCCAGTAGTCAAGGGAGTGGGGCCAACGTCCTGACTTTC.

CDR3 amino acids: CASSYGTEQPQHF. CDR3 DNA sequence: TGTGCCAGCAGTTACGGGACGGAACAGCCCCAGCATTTT. V usage is TRBV6-5 and J usage is TRBJ1-5; D is possibly TRBD1 (5 bases). Trimming removed 2 bases at V and 7 bases at J, with 9 bases between. CDR1 and CDR2 from the germline V gene are MNHEY and SVGAGI. This CDR3 comprises 13 residues.

This chain joins TRBV4-1 and TRBJ2-5; D is unresolved. CDR1 is MGHRA and CDR2 is YSYEKL in the germline V gene. Trimming removed 1 base at V and 2 bases at J, with 5 bases between. The CDR3 loop spans 13 amino acids. CDR3 nucleotide sequence: TGCGCCAGCAGCCAAGTGGGACAAGAGACCCAGTACTTC. Translated, it gives CASSQVGQETQYF.

The chain carries TRBV6-1 and TRBJ1-4; unclear D gene. The germline V gene has CDR1 MNHNS and CDR2 SASEGT. Trimming stripped 6 bases from V and 0 bases from J, with 8 bases between. The CDR3 runs 14 residues. The CDR3 DNA reads TGTGCCAGCAGGAGGGTTTCAACTAATGAAAAACTGTTTTTT. It codes for CASRRVSTNEKLFF.

The gene calls are TRBV7-6 and TRBJ2-5; 7 bases align to TRBD1. This CDR3 is 13 amino acids long. V lost 4 bases and J lost 6; bases outside the gene matches: 5. Germline V CDR1 and CDR2: SGHVS, FNYEAQ. The CDR3 protein is CASSSDRRQTQYF. In DNA, the CDR3 is TGTGCCAGCAGCTCGGACAGGCGGCAGACCCAGTACTTC. The complete variable domain, with remaining parts taken from reference TRBV7-6 and TRBJ2-5, reads GAGVSQSPRYKVTKRGQDVALRCDPISGHVSLYWYRQALGQGPEFLTYFNYEAQQDKSGLPNDRFSAERPEGSISTLTIQRTEQRDSAMYRCASSSDRRQTQYFGPGTRLLVL.

V usage is TRBV6-1 and J usage is TRBJ2-1, with a tentative D call TRBD2 (6 bases). The V gene's germline CDR1 is MNHNS and CDR2 SASEGT. Between the trimmed V and J ends, which lost 6 bases and 9 bases, there was a span of 21 bases. This CDR3 comprises 15 residues. CDR3 nucleotides: TGTGCCAGCAGCCCCGGGAGTGGCGGAATTGGTGAGCAGTTCTTC. It is translated as CASSPGSGGIGEQFF.